This section outlines one TCR beta chain sequence together with its context. Its antigen is currently unknown. TCRdb's table, derived via immunoSEQ multiplex PCR, lists solely in-frame clones and lacks some. The table shows 200,000 to 250,000 clones, with 75% to 90% occurring only once. This sample is drawn from a study of cytomegalovirus exposure and HLA in healthy donors. Germline CDR1 MNHNY, CDR2 SVGAGI (reference sequence). This CDR3 spans 15 amino acids. Trimming pared 7 bases from V and 1 base from J, leaving 14 bases between. Separation from the roughly 680-subject first cohort characterized the roughly 110-subject validation cohort, to which the donors belonged. Whole-study results and caveats: The tendency of first-cohort TCR clusters to co-occur in the approximately 120 validation repertoires was identified by a subsequent analysis.

The chain is built from TRBV6-6 and TRBJ1-5; no clear D gene. The TCR sequence derives from a woman younger than 30 in good health and CMV-seronegative. Sequenced: PBMCs. The CDR3 spells CASNRGRSSNQPQHF. For the CDR3, the DNA is TGTGCCAGCAATCGAGGACGGTCCAGCAATCAGCCCCAGCATTTT.